Presented here are 27 T cell receptor beta chains from one specimen sequenced in a study of T cell repertoires in cytomegalovirus infection (dated by TCRdb to between 2018 and 2020). Instrument used: Illumina HiSeq 1500. TCRdb handled the public reads itself, with Q25 trimming in fastp and clone calling in MiXCR, and kept productive beta chains. Rows with one shared CDR3 protein collapse into an entry with the most common genes and DNA. Present in this sample are under 850,000 distinct CDR3 sequences, under 40% of which were seen just once. The ten most abundant clones make up roughly 2.9% of the sample. The sample taken for sequencing was PBMCs. The receptors shown here come from a human donor in good health (CMV status not recorded). Some clones in this sample may be carry-over from other donors' samples.

This sequence joins TRBV12-3 or TRBV12-4 and TRBJ1-5; unclear D gene. The CDR3 covers 15 residues. Trimming stripped 5 bases from V and 0 bases from J, with 11 bases between. CDR3 sequence: CASSQAWFSNQPQHF. CDR3 sequence (DNA): TGTGCCAGCAGTCAAGCTTGGTTTAGCAATCAGCCCCAGCATTTT.

The rearrangement joins TRBV10-3 to TRBJ1-2, with a tentative D call TRBD1 (6 bases). This CDR3 comprises 16 residues. CDR1 and CDR2 from the germline V gene are ENHRY and SYGVKD. Trimming pared 7 bases from V and 6 bases from J, leaving 24 bases between. The CDR3 DNA follows: TGTGCCATCACCGCCGACAGGTCCCGATATTTGAATGGCTACACCTTC. It codes for CAITADRSRYLNGYTF.

The chain has TRBV20-1 and TRBJ2-1, with a possible D match to TRBD1 (5 bases). The V gene lost 5 bases and the J gene lost 3 bases, with 11 bases spanning the gap. The CDR3 consists of 13 residues. The germline CDR1 and CDR2 sequences are DFQATT and SNEGSKA (reference sequence). This CDR3 reads CSAPRQIYNEQFF. CDR3 bases: TGCAGTGCTCCCCGACAGATCTACAATGAGCAGTTCTTC.

The chain joins TRBV29-1 to TRBJ2-4, with D perhaps being TRBD1 or TRBD2 (5 bases each). The CDR3 is made up of 16 amino acids. In germline, CDR1 is SQVTM, CDR2 ANQGSEA. With 5 bases removed from V and 1 base from J, the gap between germline ends came to 18 bases. The CDR3 region is CSVLQWGEGAKNIQYF. In DNA, the CDR3 is TGCAGCGTTTTACAGTGGGGTGAGGGGGCCAAAAACATTCAGTACTTC.

Comments on this clonotype: An end of the junction differs from the germline gene, which may be a read error. This chain joins TRBV6-1 and TRBJ1-1; a weak D match, TRBD1 (6 bases). The CDR3 length is 16 residues. Germline loops: CDR1 MNHNS, CDR2 SASEGT. The DNA of the CDR3 is TGTGCCAGCAGTGATGAGGGGACATGGCTGAAGACTGAAGCTTTCTTT. This encodes CASSDEGTWLKTEAFF.

This clonotype was found a few times. V and J are TRBV5-1 and TRBJ2-1; a possible D gene is TRBD2 (6 bases). The CDR3 covers 15 residues. Trimming stripped 0 bases from V and 3 bases from J, with 10 bases between. Looked up from germline, CDR1 is SGHRS and CDR2 is YFSETQ. The CDR3 region is CASSLGAGNYNEQFF. DNA for the CDR3: TGCGCCAGCAGCTTGGGGGCGGGAAACTACAATGAGCAGTTCTTC. The full variable domain, rest sourced from reference TRBV5-1 and TRBJ2-1, is KAGVTQTPRYLIKTRGQQVTLSCSPISGHRSVSWYQQTPGQGLQFLFEYFSETQRNKGNFPGRFSGRQFSNSRSEMNVSTLELGDSALYLCASSLGAGNYNEQFFGPGTRLTVL.

J is TRBJ2-6 and V is TRBV6-5; D not resolved. Germline loops: CDR1 MNHEY, CDR2 SVGAGI. Trimming stripped 5 bases from V and 0 bases from J, with 14 bases between. This CDR3 region has 17 residues. The CDR3 DNA follows: TGTGCCAGCAGTCGAGCAGTCCAGACCTCTGGGGCCAACGTCCTGACTTTC. Protein product: CASSRAVQTSGANVLTF.

The rearrangement joins TRBV5-5 to TRBJ1-2; TRBD1 agrees at 9 bases. V trimming: 2 bases; J trimming: 2 bases; junction bases outside the gene matches: 4. There are 15 residues in the CDR3. From germline, CDR1 is SGHKS and CDR2 YYEKEE (reference sequence). CDR3: CASSFGQGRNYGYTF. CDR3 coding DNA: TGTGCCAGCAGCTTCGGACAGGGGAGAAACTATGGCTACACCTTC.

V gene TRBV7-2 combines with J gene TRBJ2-7, with 7 bases that match TRBD1. The CDR3 is 13 residues long. Trimming took 1 base from V and 7 from J; bases not matched to a gene: 4. Germline CDR1 and CDR2: SGHTA and FQGNSA. CDR3 bases: TGTGCCAGCAGCTTAGGACAGGGTTGGGAGCAGTACTTC. Its translation: CASSLGQGWEQYF.

This clonotype was seen only a few times. The V call is TRBV12-3 or TRBV12-4, the J call TRBJ1-1; TRBD1 aligns across 8 bases. The CDR3 is 16 amino acids. Germline trimming cut 6 bases from V and 3 bases from J; bases unmatched to any gene: 12. CDR3 region: CASSITGGREYTEAFF. The DNA of the CDR3 is TGTGCCAGCAGCATTACAGGGGGTCGGGAGTACACTGAAGCTTTCTTT.

This clonotype was found many times. The CDR3, as DNA: TGTGCCAGCAGCTCAGAACTAGGGGATAGCGACATTCAGTACTTC. It encodes CASSSELGDSDIQYF. The chain recombines TRBV7-2 with TRBJ2-4; D is possibly TRBD1 or TRBD2 (5 bases each). The germline V gene has CDR1 SGHTA and CDR2 FQGNSA. Trimming removed 4 bases from V and 8 bases from J, with 18 bases in between. The CDR3 runs 15 residues. Looking up the rest from reference TRBV7-2 and TRBJ2-4 gives the full variable domain: GAGVSQSPSNKVTEKGKDVELRCDPISGHTALYWYRQSLGQGLEFLIYFQGNSAPDKSGLPSDRFSAERTGGSVSTLTIQRTQQEDSAVYLCASSSELGDSDIQYFGAGTRLSVL.

This rearrangement joins TRBV6-5 to TRBJ2-5; unclear D gene. The CDR3 totals 13 residues. Trimming removed 11 bases from V and 1 base from J, with 14 bases in between. Germline V gene sequence: CDR1 MNHEY, CDR2 SVGAGI. The CDR3 reads CAAQRNIQETQYF. CDR3 bases: TGTGCCGCCCAGAGAAACATCCAAGAGACCCAGTACTTC.

This chain links TRBV28 with TRBJ1-4, with TRBD1 as a possible D gene (5 bases). Trimming stripped 3 bases from V and 3 bases from J, with 8 bases between. CDR1 is MDHEN and CDR2 is SYDVKM in the germline V gene. The CDR3 is 14 amino acids. The CDR3 protein is CASSLGGANEKLFF. The CDR3 DNA is TGTGCCAGCAGTTTGGGGGGAGCTAATGAAAAACTGTTTTTT. Using reference TRBV28 and TRBJ1-4 for the parts outside the CDR3, the full variable domain is DVKVTQSSRYLVKRTGEKVFLECVQDMDHENMFWYRQDPGLGLRLIYFSYDVKMKEKGDIPEGYSVSREKKERFSLILESASTNQTSMYLCASSLGGANEKLFFGSGTQLSVL.

The V and J genes are TRBV20-1 and TRBJ1-1; a possible D gene is TRBD1 (6 bases). V lost 6 bases, J lost 0 bases, and 20 bases lay in between. CDR3 size: 16 residues. Germline CDR1 reads DFQATT; CDR2 reads SNEGSKA (reference sequence). The CDR3 is CSARRRAGVMNTEAFF. CDR3 coding DNA: TGCAGTGCACGGAGGAGGGCAGGGGTTATGAACACTGAAGCTTTCTTT.

This clonotype was seen more than once but under ten times. The CDR3 DNA is TGTGCCAGCAGCTTGGACAGCTTCAATGAAAAACTGTTTTTT. This translates into CASSLDSFNEKLFF. This chain connects TRBV7-9 to TRBJ1-4; D perhaps matches TRBD1 (6 bases). There are 14 residues in the CDR3. V lost 3 bases and J lost 5, with 10 bases in between. Germline V gene lookup returns CDR1 SEHNR and CDR2 FQNEAQ (reference sequence).

This clonotype showed up just a few times. V usage is TRBV28 and J usage is TRBJ2-7; 9 bases line up with TRBD1. Germline values: CDR1 MDHEN, CDR2 SYDVKM. The CDR3 contains 15 residues. The V and J ends lost 8 bases and 2 bases, in that order; junction bases with no gene match: 10. The CDR3 protein is CASFSPGQGTYEQYF. CDR3 DNA: TGTGCCAGCTTCTCCCCGGGACAGGGTACCTACGAGCAGTACTTC. Full variable domain (outside the CDR3, taken from reference TRBV28 and TRBJ2-7): DVKVTQSSRYLVKRTGEKVFLECVQDMDHENMFWYRQDPGLGLRLIYFSYDVKMKEKGDIPEGYSVSREKKERFSLILESASTNQTSMYLCASFSPGQGTYEQYFGPGTRLTVT.

In its sample, this clonotype was seen many times. This rearrangement joins TRBV7-8 to TRBJ2-2; the D gene is possibly TRBD1 (6 bases). Deletions cut 0 bases from V and 4 bases from J, with 6 bases between. Germline V lookup: CDR1 SGHVS, CDR2 FQNEAQ. There are 14 residues in the CDR3. CDR3 residues: CASSLAGATGELFF. The CDR3 DNA follows: TGTGCCAGCAGCTTAGCGGGGGCCACCGGGGAGCTGTTTTTT.

The V gene is TRBV6-2 or TRBV6-3, the J gene TRBJ2-2; D possibly corresponds to TRBD1 (6 bases). Germline V gene data show CDR1 as MNHEY and CDR2 as SVGEGT. The germline V and J ends were trimmed by 0 bases and 5 bases, with 16 bases remaining between them. The CDR3 runs to 17 residues. The CDR3 region is CASSYSLPGQITGELFF. CDR3 bases: TGTGCCAGCAGTTACTCACTCCCGGGACAAATAACCGGGGAGCTGTTTTTT.

The chain combines TRBV11-3 with TRBJ1-5; tentative D call: TRBD1 (6 bases). The CDR3 consists of 15 residues. Germline assignment: CDR1 SGHNT and CDR2 YENEEA. Trimming took off 0 bases at V and 6 bases at J, with 12 bases between the two ends. For the CDR3, the DNA is TGTGCCAGCAGCTTAGAACAGGGCGGGGGTCAGCCCCAGCATTTT. Its translation: CASSLEQGGGQPQHF.

This clonotype has just one count. Being one base from a much bigger clone, this may be a read error. Lacking the conserved final phenylalanine or tryptophan, this CDR3 likely reflects a read error. The CDR3 sequence: CASSPRDWTYEQYL. DNA of the CDR3: TGTGCCAGCAGCCCCCGTGACTGGACCTACGAGCAGTACTTA. The chain has TRBV7-4 and TRBJ2-7; D is unresolved. Germline V gene data show CDR1 as SGHVT and CDR2 as SQSDAQ. V lost 5 bases to trimming and J lost 2 bases, with 13 bases between them. The CDR3 runs to 14 residues.

There are many counts of this clonotype. Here the CDR3 DNA reads TGTGCCAGCAGCACCCGGACGGGCTCTGGAAACACCATATATTTT. Translating it yields CASSTRTGSGNTIYF. The V call is TRBV7-8, the J call TRBJ1-3; no firm D call. This CDR3 comprises 15 residues. The germline V gene encodes CDR1 SGHVS and CDR2 FQNEAQ. V lost 5 bases, J lost 0 bases, and 11 bases lay in between.

This clonotype was seen a few times. The J gene is TRBJ1-5, the V gene TRBV20-1; tentatively, D is TRBD1 (6 bases). This CDR3 has 15 amino acids. CDR1 and CDR2 from the germline V gene are DFQATT and SNEGSKA (reference sequence). Trimming shortened V by 6 bases and J by 6 bases, and 21 bases separated the two germline ends. The CDR3 DNA follows: TGCAGTGCCTCTAGGGGGGCTTTGGACGGTCAGCCCCAGCATTTT. This codes for CSASRGALDGQPQHF.

Ten or more counts support this clonotype. The chain couples TRBV6-1 to TRBJ1-6; no definite D call. The V gene's germline CDR1 is MNHNS and CDR2 SASEGT. Between the trimmed V and J ends, which lost 7 bases and 4 bases, there was a span of 11 bases. The CDR3 has 14 amino acids. DNA of the CDR3: TGTGCCAGCAAGAGGAGTGCGTATAATTCACCCCTCCACTTT. Protein product: CASKRSAYNSPLHF.

This clonotype was seen only a few times. The chain joins TRBV12-3 or TRBV12-4 to TRBJ1-1, with 8 bases aligning to TRBD1. The CDR3 consists of 13 residues. V was pared by 10 bases and J by 3 bases, with 7 bases of the junction left unmatched. Here the CDR3 DNA reads TGTGCCACCTATCAGGGGGCAGACACTGAAGCTTTCTTT. It specifies CATYQGADTEAFF.

The chain employs TRBV20-1 and TRBJ2-1; TRBD2 matches 7 bases. The ends lost 0 bases at V and 0 bases at J; junction bases unmatched: 2. Germline CDR1 DFQATT, CDR2 SNEGSKA (reference sequence). The CDR3 covers 15 residues. The CDR3 DNA follows: TGCAGTGCTAGAGAGAGCGGGGCCTCCTACAATGAGCAGTTCTTC. Protein: CSARESGASYNEQFF.

This rearrangement joins TRBV7-6 to TRBJ2-7, with 9 positions matching TRBD2. Germline lookup yields CDR1 SGHVS and CDR2 FNYEAQ. The CDR3 has 17 amino acids. Trimming removed 1 base from V and 2 bases from J; junction bases left unmatched: 9. The chain's CDR3 is CASSLESSGTSPYEQYF. The CDR3 DNA follows: TGTGCCAGCAGCTTAGAGTCTAGCGGGACGTCCCCCTACGAGCAGTACTTC.

The rearrangement links TRBV12-3 or TRBV12-4 to TRBJ2-1; 7 bases line up with TRBD2. The J call is in doubt because the DNA end fits TRBJ2-7 better. CDR3 size: 14 residues. The CDR3 bases are TGTGCCAGCAGTTTCCTGGCGGGAGTCAATGAGCAGTACTTC. Translation gives CASSFLAGVNEQYF.